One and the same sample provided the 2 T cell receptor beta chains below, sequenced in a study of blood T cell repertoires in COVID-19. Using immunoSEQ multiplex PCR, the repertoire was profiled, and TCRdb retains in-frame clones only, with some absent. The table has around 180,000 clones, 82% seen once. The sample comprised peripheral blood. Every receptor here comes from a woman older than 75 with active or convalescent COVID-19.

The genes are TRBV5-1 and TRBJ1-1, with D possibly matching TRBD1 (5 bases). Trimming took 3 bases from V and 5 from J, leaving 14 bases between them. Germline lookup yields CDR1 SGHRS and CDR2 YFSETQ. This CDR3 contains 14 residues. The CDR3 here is CASSSMGGGTEAFF. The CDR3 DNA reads TGCGCCAGCAGCTCGATGGGGGGTGGGACTGAAGCTTTCTTT.

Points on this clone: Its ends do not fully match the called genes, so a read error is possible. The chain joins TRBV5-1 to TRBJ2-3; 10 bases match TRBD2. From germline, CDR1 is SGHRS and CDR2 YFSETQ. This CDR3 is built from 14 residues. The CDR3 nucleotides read TGCGCCAGCAGCTTGGAGATGTCTAGCGGGGGCCGCTTTTTT. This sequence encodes CASSLEMSSGGRFF.